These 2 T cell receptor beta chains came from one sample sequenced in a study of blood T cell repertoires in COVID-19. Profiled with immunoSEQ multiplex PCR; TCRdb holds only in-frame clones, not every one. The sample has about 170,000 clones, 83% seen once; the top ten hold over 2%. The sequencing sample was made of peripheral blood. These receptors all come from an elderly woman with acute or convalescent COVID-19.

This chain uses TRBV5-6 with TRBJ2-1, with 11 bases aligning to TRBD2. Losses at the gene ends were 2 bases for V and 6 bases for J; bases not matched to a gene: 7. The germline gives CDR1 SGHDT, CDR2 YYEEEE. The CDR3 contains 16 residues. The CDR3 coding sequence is TGTGCCAGCAGCTTCCTTAGCGGGAGGGCCGTCAATGAGCAGTTCTTC. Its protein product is CASSFLSGRAVNEQFF.

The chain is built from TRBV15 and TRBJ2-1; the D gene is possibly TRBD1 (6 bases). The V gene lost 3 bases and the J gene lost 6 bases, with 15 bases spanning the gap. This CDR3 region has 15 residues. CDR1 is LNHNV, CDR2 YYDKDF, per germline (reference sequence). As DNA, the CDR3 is TGTGCCACCAGCAGTGAAAGGACAGCCGGCAATGAGCAGTTCTTC. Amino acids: CATSSERTAGNEQFF.